This TCR beta chain emerged from a study of blood T cell repertoires in COVID-19. Data came from immunoSEQ multiplex PCR; TCRdb stores just in-frame clones and leaves some out. This table holds about 270,000 clones, 80% to 90% found once. CDR3 length: 16 amino acids. The sequenced material came from PBMCs or T cells enriched from blood (not recorded which). V usage is TRBV12-2 and J usage is TRBJ2-3; the D segment call TRBD1 is taken from the table without a DNA check. TRBV12-2 is shown as a pseudogene. This TCR was recovered from a woman in her late teens or twenties who had recovered from COVID-19. CDR3 sequence: CARKASHRAGTDTQYF. In DNA form, the CDR3 reads TGTGCCCGGAAGGCTTCGCATCGGGCAGGGACAGATACGCAGTATTTT.